This TCR beta chain was identified during a study of tissue T cells after allogeneic stem cell transplantation. Study-wide background: Of the grafts for graft-versus-host disease patients, several were unmodified and three CD34-selected. Pathologist H&E review favored samples with visible lymphocytes for sequencing among multiple samples. Study findings and constraints: Shared clones across patients were few; motif clustering revealed tissue-specific shared signatures.

The repertoire was sequenced with immunoSEQ multiplex PCR; TCRdb's copy has only in-frame clones and lacks some. The repertoire holds several thousand clones, with under 80% as singletons. Enrolled prospectively were adult allogeneic hematopoietic cell transplant recipients whose graft-versus-host disease was steroid-refractory. In the case of this clone: Its antigen is currently unknown.

This receptor was taken from a male patient aged 60 or older with steroid-refractory graft-versus-host disease after an allogeneic stem cell transplant. Some T cells could come from the graft donor. The material sequenced was left colon tissue, taken at autopsy.

The CDR3 protein is CASSISRSGELFF. The CDR3 DNA sequence: TGCGCCAGCAGCATCTCCAGATCCGGGGAGCTGTTTTTT. V is TRBV5-1 and J is TRBJ2-2; D gene ambiguous. The CDR3 extends over 13 amino acids. Germline lookup yields CDR1 SGHRS and CDR2 YFSETQ. Between the trimmed V and J ends, which lost 4 bases and 6 bases, there was a span of 10 bases.